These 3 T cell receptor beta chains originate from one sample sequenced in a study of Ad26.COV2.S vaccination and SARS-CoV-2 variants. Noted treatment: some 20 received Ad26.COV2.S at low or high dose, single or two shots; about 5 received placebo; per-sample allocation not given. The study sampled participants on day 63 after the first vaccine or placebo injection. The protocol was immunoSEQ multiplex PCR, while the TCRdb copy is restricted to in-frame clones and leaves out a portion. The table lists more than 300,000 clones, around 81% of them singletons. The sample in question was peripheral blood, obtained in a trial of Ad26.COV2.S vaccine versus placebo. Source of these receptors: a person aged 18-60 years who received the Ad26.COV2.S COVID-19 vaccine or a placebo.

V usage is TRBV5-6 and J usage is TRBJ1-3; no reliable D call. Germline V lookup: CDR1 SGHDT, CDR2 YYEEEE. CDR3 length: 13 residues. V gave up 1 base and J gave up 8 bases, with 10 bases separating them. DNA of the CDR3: TGTGCCAGCAGCTTGTTGTCAGGATACACCATATATTTT. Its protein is CASSLLSGYTIYF.

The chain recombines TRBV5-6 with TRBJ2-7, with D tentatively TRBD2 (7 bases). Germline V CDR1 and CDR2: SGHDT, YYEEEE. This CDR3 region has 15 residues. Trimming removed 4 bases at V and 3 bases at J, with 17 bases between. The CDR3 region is CASSPLRGADYEQYF. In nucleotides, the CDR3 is TGTGCCAGCAGCCCACTTCGGGGGGCCGACTACGAGCAGTACTTC.

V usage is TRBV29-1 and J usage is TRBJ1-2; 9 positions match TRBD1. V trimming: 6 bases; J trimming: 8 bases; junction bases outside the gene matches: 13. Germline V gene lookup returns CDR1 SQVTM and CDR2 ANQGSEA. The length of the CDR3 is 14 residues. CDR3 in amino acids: CSVGLGTGPFGYTF. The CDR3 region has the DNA TGCAGCGTGGGGCTGGGGACAGGGCCATTCGGCTACACCTTC.